The clone carrying this T cell receptor (beta chain) showed up just a few times. The V gene lost 1 base and the J gene lost 2 bases, with 6 bases spanning the gap. Germline CDR1 is SGHDN and CDR2 is FVKESK. The CDR3 covers 13 residues. Per the study methods: For nucleated cells, counts were estimated from reference gene primer amplification. Profiling relied on immunoSEQ multiplex PCR, and the TCRdb table lists in-frame clones only, not all of them. The V and J calls and clone size were taken over from that table, and D and trimming were inferred from the DNA. The table has 20,000 to 25,000 clones, roughly 80% seen once. These data originate in a study of blood T cell repertoires in COVID-19. Study information: Donors in the United States, Italy and Spain gave samples during acute or convalescent COVID-19.

The gene calls are TRBV14 and TRBJ2-7; D is undetermined. Sequencing input: peripheral blood. The receptor was isolated from a woman older than 75 with acute or convalescent COVID-19. This CDR3 is CASSQVNTYEQYF. The DNA for the CDR3 is TGTGCCAGCAGCCAAGTTAACACCTACGAGCAGTACTTC.